Below, 15 T cell receptor beta chains from the same sample are listed, as sequenced in a study of blood T cell repertoires in COVID-19. Sequencing used immunoSEQ multiplex PCR; TCRdb keeps in-frame clones, though not all of them. The data contain around 250,000 clones, around 82% of them seen just once; the ten biggest clones take up 5% to 6%. The source material was peripheral blood. The receptors were gathered from a man older than 75 with acute or convalescent COVID-19.

CDR3 protein: CASSHSGQGTYEQYF. The CDR3, as DNA: TGCGCCAGCAGCCATTCGGGACAGGGTACCTACGAGCAGTACTTC. The rearrangement uses TRBV5-1 and TRBJ2-7, with 9 bases that match TRBD1. The CDR3 covers 15 residues. The ends lost 4 bases at V and 2 bases at J; junction bases unmatched: 7. Per germline, CDR1 SGHRS and CDR2 YFSETQ.

The V call is TRBV28, the J call TRBJ1-3, with 8 bases matching TRBD1. This CDR3 is built from 16 residues. After removal of 4 bases from V and 2 bases from J, the junction contained 7 bases not matched to a gene. Germline V gene sequence: CDR1 MDHEN, CDR2 SYDVKM. CDR3 in DNA: TGTGCCAGCAGTTCCCAGGGGGCCTTTGCTGGAAACACCATATATTTT. It specifies CASSSQGAFAGNTIYF.

This chain connects TRBV29-1 to TRBJ2-3; the D gene is possibly TRBD1 (6 bases). The CDR3 extends over 16 amino acids. Trimming stripped 7 bases from V and 5 bases from J, with 25 bases between. Germline loops: CDR1 SQVTM, CDR2 ANQGSEA. The CDR3 is CSAVRLQGIILDTQYF. CDR3 nucleotides: TGCAGCGCTGTACGACTCCAGGGGATCATCCTAGATACGCAGTATTTT.

This clone was seen more than once but under ten times. The rearrangement joins TRBV28 to TRBJ1-5; 7 bases align to TRBD1. The CDR3 runs 13 residues. The junction had 4 bases not matched to a gene; V was cut back by 5 bases and J by 6 bases. Germline V gene data show CDR1 as MDHEN and CDR2 as SYDVKM. The DNA of the CDR3 is TGTGCCAGCAGTACGACAGGGAGTCAGCCCCAGCATTTT. This gives the protein CASSTTGSQPQHF.

The chain joins TRBV7-2 to TRBJ2-2; 13 bases are shared with TRBD2. The CDR3 is 17 amino acids. Germline values: CDR1 SGHTA, CDR2 FQGNSA. J lost 4 bases, V lost 5 bases, and 7 bases had no gene match. In DNA form, the CDR3 reads TGTGCCAGCAGCGCCCCGGGACTAGCGGGGTCCACCGGGGAGCTGTTTTTT. Amino acids: CASSAPGLAGSTGELFF.

This clone was detected only once. This sequence joins TRBV13 and TRBJ2-7; possibly TRBD1 for D (5 bases). Trimming cost V 5 bases and J 5 bases, with 22 bases left between them. The CDR3 extends over 16 amino acids. Germline V gene lookup returns CDR1 PRHDT and CDR2 FYEKMQ (reference sequence). The CDR3 sequence: CASSPLGLRQLDEQYF. The DNA for the CDR3 is TGTGCCAGCAGCCCCCTCGGTCTGAGACAGTTAGACGAGCAGTACTTC.

V is TRBV7-6 and J is TRBJ2-7, with 10 bases matching TRBD1. In germline, CDR1 is SGHVS, CDR2 FNYEAQ. The CDR3 is made up of 14 amino acids. J gave up 7 bases and V 3 bases, and 6 bases lay outside the gene matches. CDR3 bases: TGTGCCAGCAGCTTCGATGACAGGGGGCTAGAGCAGTACTTC. This encodes CASSFDDRGLEQYF.

The genes are TRBV28 and TRBJ1-5; 10 bases match TRBD1. CDR1 MDHEN and CDR2 SYDVKM come from the germline V gene. V shed 4 bases, J shed 4 bases, and the junction held 7 bases outside the gene matches. This CDR3 contains 16 residues. The CDR3 region is CASSYGGGQGNQPQHF. The CDR3 coding sequence is TGTGCCAGCAGTTATGGAGGGGGACAGGGGAATCAGCCCCAGCATTTT.

The rearrangement uses TRBV4-2 and TRBJ2-3; D ambiguous. V was cut by 5 bases and J by 2 bases, with 2 bases left in between. From germline, CDR1 is LGHNA and CDR2 YNFKEQ. This CDR3 spans 11 amino acids. CDR3 sequence (DNA): TGTGCCAGCAGCTACACAGATACGCAGTATTTT. The encoded protein is CASSYTDTQYF.

V is TRBV23-1 and J is TRBJ2-6; TRBD1 might be the D (6 bases). TRBV23-1 belongs to the ORF category, with a function that is uncertain. Trimming removed 6 bases from V and 1 base from J, with 19 bases in between. The CDR3 extends over 18 amino acids. The CDR3 is CASRIPGQVESGANVLTF. CDR3 coding DNA: TGCGCCAGCAGGATACCGGGACAAGTAGAGTCTGGGGCCAACGTCCTGACTTTC.

J is TRBJ2-5 and V is TRBV20-1; D may be TRBD1 (5 bases). From germline, CDR1 is DFQATT and CDR2 SNEGSKA (reference sequence). CDR3 length equals 11 residues. V was pared by 6 bases and J by 7 bases, with 12 bases between. Here the CDR3 DNA reads TGCAGTGCCTCCCGCCAGGGGACCCAGTACTTC. It codes for CSASRQGTQYF.

The J gene is TRBJ1-5, the V gene TRBV18, with D tentatively TRBD1 (5 bases). CDR1 is KGHSH and CDR2 is LQKENI in the germline V gene. The V gene lost 2 bases and the J gene lost 0 bases, with 8 bases spanning the gap. CDR3 size: 15 residues. This CDR3 reads CASSPFTGSNQPQHF. DNA for the CDR3: TGTGCCAGCTCACCATTTACAGGTAGCAATCAGCCCCAGCATTTT.

The CDR3 bases are TGTGCCACCAGTGCCAATCAACGGAATCAGCCCCAGCATTTT. Amino acid sequence: CATSANQRNQPQHF. This chain joins TRBV24-1 and TRBJ1-5; D is unresolved. Germline loops: CDR1 KGHDR, CDR2 SFDVKD. This CDR3 contains 14 residues. Trimming took 5 bases from V and 4 from J, leaving 11 bases between them.

This clone appeared a few times. This chain uses TRBV5-1 with TRBJ1-2; TRBD1 aligns across 7 bases. CDR3 length: 12 residues. CDR1 and CDR2 (germline): SGHRS, YFSETQ. V was clipped by 4 bases and J by 6 bases; unmatched bases: 3. The CDR3 sequence is CASSEQGNGYTF. The CDR3 DNA follows: TGCGCCAGCAGCGAACAGGGGAATGGCTACACCTTC. Full variable domain (outside the CDR3, taken from reference TRBV5-1 and TRBJ1-2): KAGVTQTPRYLIKTRGQQVTLSCSPISGHRSVSWYQQTPGQGLQFLFEYFSETQRNKGNFPGRFSGRQFSNSRSEMNVSTLELGDSALYLCASSEQGNGYTFGSGTRLTVV.

The chain carries TRBV5-1 and TRBJ2-7; TRBD1 agrees at 7 bases. Germline CDR1 and CDR2: SGHRS and YFSETQ. The CDR3 has 14 amino acids. The trim removed 0 bases at V and 2 bases at J, leaving 2 bases unmatched. As DNA, the CDR3 is TGCGCCAGCAGCTTGGACAGGGGCCCCTACGAGCAGTACTTC. Translated, it gives CASSLDRGPYEQYF.